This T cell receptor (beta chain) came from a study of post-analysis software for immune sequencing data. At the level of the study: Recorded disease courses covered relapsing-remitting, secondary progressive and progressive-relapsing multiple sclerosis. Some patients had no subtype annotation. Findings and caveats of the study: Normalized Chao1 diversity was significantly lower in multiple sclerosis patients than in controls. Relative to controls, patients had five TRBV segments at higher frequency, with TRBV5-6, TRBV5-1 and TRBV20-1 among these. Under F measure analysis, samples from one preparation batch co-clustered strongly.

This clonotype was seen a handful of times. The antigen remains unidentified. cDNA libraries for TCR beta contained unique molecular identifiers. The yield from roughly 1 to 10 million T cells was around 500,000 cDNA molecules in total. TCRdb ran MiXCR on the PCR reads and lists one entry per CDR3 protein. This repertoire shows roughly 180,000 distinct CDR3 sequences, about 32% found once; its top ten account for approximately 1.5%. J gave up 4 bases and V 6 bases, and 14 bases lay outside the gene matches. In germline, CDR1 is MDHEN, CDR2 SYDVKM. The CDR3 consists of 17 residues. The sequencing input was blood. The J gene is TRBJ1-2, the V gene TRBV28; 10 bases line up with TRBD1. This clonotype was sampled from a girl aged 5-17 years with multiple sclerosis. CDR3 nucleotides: TGTGCCAGCAGGCCCTTGGCCGGGGGGGACAGGGGCTATGGCTACACCTTC. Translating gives CASRPLAGGDRGYGYTF.